This T cell receptor (beta chain) emerged from a study of T cell changes during pregnancy in multiple sclerosis. Trimming removed 4 bases at V and 3 bases at J, with 7 bases between. This CDR3 has 13 residues. Germline V CDR1 and CDR2: MNHEY, SVGAGI. Libraries were prepared by immunoSEQ multiplex PCR; TCRdb keeps only in-frame clonotypes and omits some of them. The profile shows over 70,000 clones, almost 95% of them singletons. Specimen: peripheral blood, collected in the third trimester of pregnancy. The chain carries TRBV6-5 and TRBJ2-1; D might be TRBD2 (6 bases). The source of this sequence is a female donor with multiple sclerosis, enrolled in a pregnancy study. CDR3 in DNA: TGTGCCAGCAGTTTAGCGGTCTACAATGAGCAGTTCTTC. It is translated as CASSLAVYNEQFF.